These 14 T cell receptor beta chains originate from one sample sequenced in a study of blood T cells in healthy people across ages. Then a second PCR, running about 6 to 11 cycles, was carried out with a sample-barcoded 5' primer and a J-beta primer mix. TCRdb re-called the 5' RACE reads with MiXCR, one entry per CDR3 protein. The sample lists roughly 800,000 distinct CDR3 sequences; about 55% were seen once. The sequenced sample consisted of blood. All receptors derive from a man older than 75 in good health.

This chain uses TRBV6-6 with TRBJ1-5, with D perhaps matching TRBD1 (6 bases). CDR1 is MNHNY and CDR2 is SVGAGI in the germline V gene (reference sequence). Between the trimmed V and J ends, which lost 6 bases and 4 bases, there was a span of 16 bases. The CDR3 is 15 residues long. Here the CDR3 DNA reads TGTGCCAGCAGCCAGCGGCGGGGGGCGAATCAGCCCCAGCATTTT. It translates to CASSQRRGANQPQHF.

This clonotype was observed a handful of times. The chain employs TRBV29-1 and TRBJ2-1; D is ambiguous. The CDR3 runs to 13 residues. CDR1 and CDR2 (germline): SQVTM, ANQGSEA. V gave up 4 bases and J gave up 1 base, with 8 bases separating them. The CDR3 protein is CSVGGMSYNEQFF. The CDR3 DNA reads TGCAGCGTTGGAGGTATGTCCTACAATGAGCAGTTCTTC.

V usage is TRBV28 and J usage is TRBJ1-2; D is possibly TRBD1 (5 bases). V was cut by 4 bases and J by 2 bases, with 11 bases left in between. CDR1 MDHEN and CDR2 SYDVKM come from the germline V gene. The CDR3 contains 14 residues. The CDR3 protein is CASSSGGGNYGYTF. CDR3 sequence (DNA): TGTGCCAGCAGTTCGGGCGGGGGGAACTATGGCTACACCTTC.

The V call is TRBV20-1, the J call TRBJ1-1; D is uncertain. The germline V gene encodes CDR1 DFQATT and CDR2 SNEGSKA (reference sequence). The CDR3 consists of 15 residues. The germline V and J ends were trimmed by 1 base and 1 base, with 13 bases remaining between them. CDR3 region: CSARVAKASNTEAFF. The CDR3 region has the DNA TGCAGTGCTAGAGTTGCCAAGGCCTCGAACACTGAAGCTTTCTTT.

In this sample, this clonotype turned up a few times. This sequence joins TRBV4-1 and TRBJ2-1, with 15 positions matching TRBD2. The V and J ends lost 3 bases and 10 bases, in that order; junction bases with no gene match: 7. The CDR3 loop spans 16 amino acids. Germline-derived CDR1 and CDR2 are MGHRA and YSYEKL. CDR3 region: CASSQNPGLAGGEQFF. The CDR3 region has the DNA TGCGCCAGCAGCCAGAACCCGGGACTAGCGGGAGGCGAGCAGTTCTTC.

This clonotype was counted only a few times. The chain couples TRBV20-1 to TRBJ2-6; 10 bases fit TRBD2. The germline CDR1 and CDR2 sequences are DFQATT and SNEGSKA (reference sequence). This CDR3 has 19 residues. CDR3 nucleotides: TGCGGATTCGACAACCCCGGGACTAGCGTTAACTCTGGGGCCAACGTCCTGACTTTC. The encoded protein is CGFDNPGTSVNSGANVLTF.

The CDR3 region is CASSSGQGLTYGYTF. CDR3 sequence (DNA): TGTGCCAGCTCATCCGGACAGGGGCTCACCTATGGCTACACCTTC. V gene TRBV18 combines with J gene TRBJ1-2, with 9 bases that match TRBD1. There are 15 residues in the CDR3. Germline CDR1 KGHSH, CDR2 LQKENI. The junction had 8 bases not matched to a gene; V was cut back by 5 bases and J by 4 bases.

This CDR3 reads CATTLVLAGGLGSYEQYF. CDR3 nucleotides: TGTGCCACTACCCTAGTCCTAGCGGGAGGACTTGGCTCCTACGAGCAGTACTTC. V usage is TRBV2 and J usage is TRBJ2-7; 11 bases agree with TRBD2. Germline values: CDR1 SNHLY, CDR2 FYNNEI. After removal of 10 bases from V and 0 bases from J, the junction contained 17 bases not matched to a gene. CDR3 size: 18 residues.

The genes are TRBV3-1 and TRBJ2-3, with D perhaps given as TRBD1 or TRBD2 (5 bases each). V was cut by 5 bases and J by 4 bases, with 16 bases left in between. The CDR3 covers 15 residues. CDR1 is LGHDT and CDR2 is YNNKEL in the germline V gene (reference sequence). The CDR3 coding sequence is TGTGCCAGCAGCGGGACCCCTAGGTCTTCAGATACGCAGTATTTT. Protein product: CASSGTPRSSDTQYF.

This clonotype was picked up a small number of times. The chain carries TRBV10-3 and TRBJ2-7; possible D gene TRBD2, 7 bases. This CDR3 region has 18 residues. V was pared by 3 bases and J by 4 bases, with 25 bases between. From germline, CDR1 is ENHRY and CDR2 SYGVKD. This chain's CDR3 is CAISEERGDRDYSYEQYF. The CDR3 DNA reads TGTGCCATCAGTGAAGAGAGGGGGGATCGGGACTACTCATACGAGCAGTACTTC.

CDR3 nucleotide sequence: TGTGCCAGCAGCCAAGGGACTAGGGGGACCTACGAGCAGTACTTC. It yields the protein CASSQGTRGTYEQYF. This chain connects TRBV3-1 to TRBJ2-4, with D maybe TRBD2 (7 bases). The better agreement between TRBJ2-7 and the DNA end casts doubt on the J call. CDR1 and CDR2 (germline): LGHDT, YNNKEL (reference sequence). The CDR3 consists of 15 residues.

The sample holds a few counts of this clonotype. V is TRBV20-1 and J is TRBJ2-1; the D is unclear. This CDR3 has 14 residues. V lost 3 bases and J lost 6, with 15 bases in between. Germline V gene data show CDR1 as DFQATT and CDR2 as SNEGSKA (reference sequence). This CDR3 is CSARAHRQGNEQFF. CDR3 DNA: TGCAGTGCTAGGGCTCATCGGCAAGGCAATGAGCAGTTCTTC.

Here the CDR3 reads CATSDPRDFRNEQYF. CDR3 nucleotide sequence: TGTGCCACCAGTGATCCGAGGGACTTTCGGAATGAGCAGTACTTC. The chain couples TRBV24-1 to TRBJ2-5; a weak D match, TRBD2 (6 bases). Trimming shortened V by 3 bases and J by 11 bases, and 21 bases separated the two germline ends. The CDR3 extends over 15 amino acids. CDR1 and CDR2 from the germline V gene are KGHDR and SFDVKD.

The chain uses TRBV12-3 or TRBV12-4 and TRBJ1-5; D is undetermined. The CDR3 has 15 amino acids. V lost 1 base and J lost 0, with 7 bases in between. CDR3 protein: CASSLEGLSNQPQHF. The CDR3 bases are TGTGCCAGCAGTTTAGAGGGTCTTAGCAATCAGCCCCAGCATTTT.